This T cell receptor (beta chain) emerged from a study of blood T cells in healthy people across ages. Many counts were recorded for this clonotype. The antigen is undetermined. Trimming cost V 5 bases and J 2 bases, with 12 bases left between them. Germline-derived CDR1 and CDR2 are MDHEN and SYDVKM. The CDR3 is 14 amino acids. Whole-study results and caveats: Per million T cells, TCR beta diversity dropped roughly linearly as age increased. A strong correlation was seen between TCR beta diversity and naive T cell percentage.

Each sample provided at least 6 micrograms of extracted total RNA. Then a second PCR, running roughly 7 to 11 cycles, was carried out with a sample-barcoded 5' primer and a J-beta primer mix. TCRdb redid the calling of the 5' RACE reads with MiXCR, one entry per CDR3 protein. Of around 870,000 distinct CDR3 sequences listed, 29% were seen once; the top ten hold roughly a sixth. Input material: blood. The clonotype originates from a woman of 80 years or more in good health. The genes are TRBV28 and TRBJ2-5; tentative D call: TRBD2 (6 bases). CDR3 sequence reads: CASSPPSVQETQYF. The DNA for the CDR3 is TGTGCCAGCAGTCCACCTAGCGTACAAGAGACCCAGTACTTC.